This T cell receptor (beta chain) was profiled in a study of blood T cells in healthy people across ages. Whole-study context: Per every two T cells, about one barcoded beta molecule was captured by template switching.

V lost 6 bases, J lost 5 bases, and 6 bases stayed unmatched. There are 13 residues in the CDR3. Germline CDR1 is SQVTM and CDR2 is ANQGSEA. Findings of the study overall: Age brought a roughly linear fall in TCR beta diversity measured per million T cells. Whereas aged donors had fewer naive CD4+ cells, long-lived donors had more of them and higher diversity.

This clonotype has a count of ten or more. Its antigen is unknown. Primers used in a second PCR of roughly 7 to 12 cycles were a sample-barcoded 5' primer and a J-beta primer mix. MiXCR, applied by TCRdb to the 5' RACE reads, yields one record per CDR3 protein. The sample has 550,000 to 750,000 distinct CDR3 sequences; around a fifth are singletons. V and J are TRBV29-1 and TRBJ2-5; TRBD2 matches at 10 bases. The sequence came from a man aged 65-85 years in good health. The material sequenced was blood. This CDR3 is CSVSSGSQETQYF. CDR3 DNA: TGCAGCGTCTCTAGCGGGAGCCAGGAGACCCAGTACTTC. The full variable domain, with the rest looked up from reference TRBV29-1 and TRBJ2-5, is SAVISQKPSRDICQRGTSLTIQCQVDSQVTMMFWYRQQPGQSLTLIATANQGSEATYESGFVIDKFPISRPNLTFSTLTVSNMSPEDSSIYLCSVSSGSQETQYFGPGTRLLVL.